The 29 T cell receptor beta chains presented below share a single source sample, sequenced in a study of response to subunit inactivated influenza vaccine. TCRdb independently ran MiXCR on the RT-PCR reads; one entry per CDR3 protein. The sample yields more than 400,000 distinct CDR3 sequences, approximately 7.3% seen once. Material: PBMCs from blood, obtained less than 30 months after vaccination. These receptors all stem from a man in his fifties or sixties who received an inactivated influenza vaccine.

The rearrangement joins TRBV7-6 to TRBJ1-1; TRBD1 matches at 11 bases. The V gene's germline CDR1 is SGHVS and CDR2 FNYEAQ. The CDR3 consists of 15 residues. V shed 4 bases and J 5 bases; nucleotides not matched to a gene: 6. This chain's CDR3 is CASSSGTGGATEAFF. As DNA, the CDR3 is TGTGCCAGCAGCTCCGGGACAGGGGGTGCAACTGAAGCTTTCTTT.

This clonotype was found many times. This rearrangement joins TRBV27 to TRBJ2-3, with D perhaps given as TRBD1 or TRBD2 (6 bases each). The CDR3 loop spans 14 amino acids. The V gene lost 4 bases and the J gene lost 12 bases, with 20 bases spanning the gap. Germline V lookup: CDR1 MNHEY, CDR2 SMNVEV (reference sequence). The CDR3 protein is CASSSGDTPQVQYF. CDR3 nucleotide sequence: TGTGCCAGCAGTTCGGGGGACACCCCACAGGTTCAGTATTTT.

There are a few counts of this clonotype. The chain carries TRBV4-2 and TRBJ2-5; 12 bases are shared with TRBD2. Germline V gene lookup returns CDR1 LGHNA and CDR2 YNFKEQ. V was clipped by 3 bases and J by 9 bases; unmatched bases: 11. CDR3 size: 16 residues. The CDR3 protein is CASSQALAGGHVSQYF. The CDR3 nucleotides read TGTGCCAGCAGCCAGGCGCTAGCGGGAGGGCATGTGTCCCAGTACTTC.

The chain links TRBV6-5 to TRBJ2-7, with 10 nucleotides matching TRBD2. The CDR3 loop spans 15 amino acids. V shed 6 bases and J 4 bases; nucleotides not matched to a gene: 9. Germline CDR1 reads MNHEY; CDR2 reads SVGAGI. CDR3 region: CASRYSGRLAYEQYF. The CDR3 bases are TGTGCCAGCAGATATAGCGGGAGGTTAGCGTACGAGCAGTACTTC.

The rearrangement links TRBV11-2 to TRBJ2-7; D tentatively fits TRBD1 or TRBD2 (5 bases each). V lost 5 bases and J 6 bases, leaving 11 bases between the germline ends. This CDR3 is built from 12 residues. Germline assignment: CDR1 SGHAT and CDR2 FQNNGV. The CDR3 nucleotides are TGTGCCAGCAGCCCCGGGACGGGCGAGCAGTACTTC. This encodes CASSPGTGEQYF.

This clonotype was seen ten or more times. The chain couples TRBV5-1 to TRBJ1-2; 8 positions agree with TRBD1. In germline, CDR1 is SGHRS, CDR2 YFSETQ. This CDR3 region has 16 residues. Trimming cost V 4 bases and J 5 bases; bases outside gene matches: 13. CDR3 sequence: CASSGGQGLREYGYTF. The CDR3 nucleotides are TGCGCCAGCAGCGGCGGACAGGGATTAAGGGAATATGGCTACACCTTC.

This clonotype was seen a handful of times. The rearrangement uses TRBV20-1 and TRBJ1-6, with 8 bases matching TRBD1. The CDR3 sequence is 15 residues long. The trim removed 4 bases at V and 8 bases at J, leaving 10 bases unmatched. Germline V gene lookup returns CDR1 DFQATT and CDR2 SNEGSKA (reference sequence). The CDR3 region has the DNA TGCAGTGCTACGCCAGGACAGGGAGGCGATTCACCCCTCCACTTT. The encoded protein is CSATPGQGGDSPLHF.

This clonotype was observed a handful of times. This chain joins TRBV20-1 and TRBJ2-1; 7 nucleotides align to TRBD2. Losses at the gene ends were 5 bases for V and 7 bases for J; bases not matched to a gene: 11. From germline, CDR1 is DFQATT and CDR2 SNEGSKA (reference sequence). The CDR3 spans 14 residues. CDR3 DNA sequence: TGCAGTGCTTCCCCACCGCGGGGGAAAAATGAGCAGTTCTTC. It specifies CSASPPRGKNEQFF.

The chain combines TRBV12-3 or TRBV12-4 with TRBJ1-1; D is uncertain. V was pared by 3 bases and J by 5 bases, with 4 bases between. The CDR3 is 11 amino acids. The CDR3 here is CASSFQTEAFF. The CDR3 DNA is TGTGCCAGCAGTTTCCAGACTGAAGCTTTCTTT.

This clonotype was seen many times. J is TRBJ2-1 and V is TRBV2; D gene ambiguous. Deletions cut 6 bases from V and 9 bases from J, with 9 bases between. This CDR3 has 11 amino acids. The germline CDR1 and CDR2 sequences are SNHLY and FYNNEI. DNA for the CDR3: TGTGCCAGCAGCCCGTTGAGTGAGCAGTTCTTC. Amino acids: CASSPLSEQFF.

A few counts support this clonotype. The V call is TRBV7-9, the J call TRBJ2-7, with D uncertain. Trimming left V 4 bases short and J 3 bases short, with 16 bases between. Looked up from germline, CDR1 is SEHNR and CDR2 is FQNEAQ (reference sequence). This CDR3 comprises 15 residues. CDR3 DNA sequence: TGTGCCAGCAGCTCTCTAAGACACCCCCTCTACGAGCAGTACTTC. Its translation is CASSSLRHPLYEQYF.

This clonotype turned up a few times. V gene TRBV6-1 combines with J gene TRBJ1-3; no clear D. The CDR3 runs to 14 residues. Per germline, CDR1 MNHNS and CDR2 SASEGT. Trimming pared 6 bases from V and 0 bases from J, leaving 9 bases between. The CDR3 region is CASRTLYSGNTIYF. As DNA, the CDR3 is TGTGCCAGCAGGACTCTCTACTCTGGAAACACCATATATTTT.

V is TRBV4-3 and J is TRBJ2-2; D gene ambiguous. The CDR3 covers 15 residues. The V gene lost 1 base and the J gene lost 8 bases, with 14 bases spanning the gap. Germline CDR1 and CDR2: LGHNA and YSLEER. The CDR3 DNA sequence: TGCGCCAGCAGCCAAGGGCCACGGATTCTGGGGGAGCTGTTTTTT. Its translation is CASSQGPRILGELFF.

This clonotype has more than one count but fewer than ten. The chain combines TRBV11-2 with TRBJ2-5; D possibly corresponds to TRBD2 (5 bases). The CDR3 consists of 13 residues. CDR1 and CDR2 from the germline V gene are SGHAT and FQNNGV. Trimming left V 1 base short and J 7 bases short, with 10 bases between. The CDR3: CASSLGGSGTQYF. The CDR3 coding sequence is TGTGCCAGCAGCTTAGGCGGGTCAGGGACCCAGTACTTC.

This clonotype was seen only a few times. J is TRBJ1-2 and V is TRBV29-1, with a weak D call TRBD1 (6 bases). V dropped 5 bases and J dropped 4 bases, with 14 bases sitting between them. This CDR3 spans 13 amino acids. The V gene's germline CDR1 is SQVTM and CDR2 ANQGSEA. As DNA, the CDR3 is TGCAGCGTTCCCCGAGACAGGACCTATGGCTACACCTTC. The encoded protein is CSVPRDRTYGYTF.

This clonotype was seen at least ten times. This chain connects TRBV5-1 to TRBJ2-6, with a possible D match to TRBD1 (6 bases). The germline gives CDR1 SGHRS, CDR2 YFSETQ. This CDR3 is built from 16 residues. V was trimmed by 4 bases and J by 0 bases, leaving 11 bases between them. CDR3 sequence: CASSPGQLSGANVLTF. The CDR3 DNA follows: TGCGCCAGCAGCCCGGGACAACTCTCTGGGGCCAACGTCCTGACTTTC.

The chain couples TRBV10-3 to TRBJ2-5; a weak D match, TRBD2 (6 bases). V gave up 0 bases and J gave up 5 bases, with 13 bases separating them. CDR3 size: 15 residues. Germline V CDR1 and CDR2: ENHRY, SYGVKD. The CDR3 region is CAISESTDYTETQYF. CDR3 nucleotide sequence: TGTGCCATCAGTGAGTCGACGGACTACACGGAGACCCAGTACTTC.

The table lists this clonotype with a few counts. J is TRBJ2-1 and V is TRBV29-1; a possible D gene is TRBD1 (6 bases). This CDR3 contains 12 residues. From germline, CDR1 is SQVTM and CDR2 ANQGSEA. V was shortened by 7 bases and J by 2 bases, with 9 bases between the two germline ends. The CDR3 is CSAGTPYNEQFF. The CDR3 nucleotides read TGCAGCGCCGGGACACCCTACAATGAGCAGTTCTTC.

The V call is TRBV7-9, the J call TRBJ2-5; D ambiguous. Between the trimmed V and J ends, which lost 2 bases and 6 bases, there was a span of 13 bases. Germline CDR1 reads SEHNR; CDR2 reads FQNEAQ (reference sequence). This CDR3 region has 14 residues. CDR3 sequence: CASSLMDGSQTQYF. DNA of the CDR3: TGTGCCAGCAGCTTAATGGACGGCAGCCAGACCCAGTACTTC.

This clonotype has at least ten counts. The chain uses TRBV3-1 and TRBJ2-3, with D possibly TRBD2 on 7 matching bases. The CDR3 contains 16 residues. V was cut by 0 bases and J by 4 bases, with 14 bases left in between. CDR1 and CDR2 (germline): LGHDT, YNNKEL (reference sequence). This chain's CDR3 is CASSQETGRDADTQYF. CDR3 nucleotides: TGTGCCAGCAGCCAAGAAACAGGGAGGGACGCAGATACGCAGTATTTT.

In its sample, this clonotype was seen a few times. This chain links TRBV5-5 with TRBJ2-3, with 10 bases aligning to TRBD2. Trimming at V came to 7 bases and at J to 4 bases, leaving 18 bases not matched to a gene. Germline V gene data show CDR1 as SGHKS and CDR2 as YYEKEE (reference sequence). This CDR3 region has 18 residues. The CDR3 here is CASVLRWASGRVADTQYF. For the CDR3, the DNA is TGTGCCAGCGTCCTCCGGTGGGCTAGCGGGAGAGTTGCAGATACGCAGTATTTT.

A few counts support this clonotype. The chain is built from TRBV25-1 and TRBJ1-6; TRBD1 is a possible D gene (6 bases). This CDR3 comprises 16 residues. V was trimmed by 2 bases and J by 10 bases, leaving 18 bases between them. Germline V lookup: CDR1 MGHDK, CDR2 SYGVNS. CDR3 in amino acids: CASSEVKVRGRSPLHF. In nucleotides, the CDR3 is TGTGCCAGCAGTGAAGTTAAGGTCAGGGGCAGATCACCCCTCCACTTT.

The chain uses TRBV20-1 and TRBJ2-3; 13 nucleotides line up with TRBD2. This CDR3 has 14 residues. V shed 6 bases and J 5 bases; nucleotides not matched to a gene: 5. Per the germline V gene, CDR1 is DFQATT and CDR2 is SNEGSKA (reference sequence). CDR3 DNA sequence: TGCAGTGCCAGACTAGCGGGAGGTCGAGATACGCAGTATTTT. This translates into CSARLAGGRDTQYF.

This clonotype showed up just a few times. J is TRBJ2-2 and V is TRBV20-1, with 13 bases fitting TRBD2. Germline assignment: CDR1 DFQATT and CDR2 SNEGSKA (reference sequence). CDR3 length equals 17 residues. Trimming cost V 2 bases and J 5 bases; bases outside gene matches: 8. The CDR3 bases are TGCAGTGCTAGAAAGGGACTAGCGGGGTCGGTGACCGGGGAGCTGTTTTTT. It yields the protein CSARKGLAGSVTGELFF.

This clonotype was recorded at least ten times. CDR3 region: CASSYPGTQYF. The CDR3 DNA reads TGTGCCAGCAGTTATCCCGGTACGCAGTATTTT. V and J are TRBV6-2 or TRBV6-3 and TRBJ2-3, with unresolved D. Trimming took off 3 bases at V and 8 bases at J, with 6 bases between the two ends. The germline V gene has CDR1 MNHEY and CDR2 SVGEGT. There are 11 residues in the CDR3.

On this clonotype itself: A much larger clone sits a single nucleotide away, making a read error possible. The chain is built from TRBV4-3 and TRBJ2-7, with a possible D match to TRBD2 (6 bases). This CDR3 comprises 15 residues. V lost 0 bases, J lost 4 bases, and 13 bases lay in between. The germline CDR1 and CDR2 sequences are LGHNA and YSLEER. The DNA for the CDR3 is TGCGCCAGCAGCCAAGATTCGACGGGAGCTTACGAGCAGTACTTC. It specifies CASSQDSTGAYEQYF.

The CDR3 DNA reads as TGTGCCAGCCGCCAGGCGAGTACCCCAAATGGAGAGCAGTACTTC. Protein sequence: CASRQASTPNGEQYF. The chain couples TRBV6-1 to TRBJ2-7; D is ambiguous. V was pared by 8 bases and J by 7 bases, with 24 bases between. CDR3 size: 15 residues. Germline assignment: CDR1 MNHNS and CDR2 SASEGT.

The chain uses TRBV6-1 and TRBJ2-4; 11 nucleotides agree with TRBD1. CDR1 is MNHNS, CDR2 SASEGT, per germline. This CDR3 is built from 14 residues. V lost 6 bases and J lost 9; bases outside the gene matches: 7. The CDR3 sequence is CASSQGDRGGIQYF. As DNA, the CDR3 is TGTGCCAGCAGCCAAGGGGACAGGGGGGGCATTCAGTACTTC.

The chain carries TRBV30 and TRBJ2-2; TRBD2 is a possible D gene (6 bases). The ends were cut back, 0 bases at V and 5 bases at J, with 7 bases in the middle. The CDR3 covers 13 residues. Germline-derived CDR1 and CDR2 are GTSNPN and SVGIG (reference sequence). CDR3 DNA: TGTGCCTGGAGTGTCGGGACTACCGGGGAGCTGTTTTTT. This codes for CAWSVGTTGELFF.